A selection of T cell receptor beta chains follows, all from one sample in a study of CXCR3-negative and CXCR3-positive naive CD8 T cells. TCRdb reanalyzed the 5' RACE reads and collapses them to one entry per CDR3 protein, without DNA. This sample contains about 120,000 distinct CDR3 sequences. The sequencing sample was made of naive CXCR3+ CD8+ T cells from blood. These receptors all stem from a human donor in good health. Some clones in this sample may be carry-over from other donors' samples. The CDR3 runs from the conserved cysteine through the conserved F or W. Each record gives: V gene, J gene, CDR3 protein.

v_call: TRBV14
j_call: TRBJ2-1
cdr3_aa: CASSRTSGGLGTEQFF

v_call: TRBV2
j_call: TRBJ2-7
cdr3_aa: CASREGLADYEQYF

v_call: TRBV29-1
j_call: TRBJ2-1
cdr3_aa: CSGRLAGVMDEQFF

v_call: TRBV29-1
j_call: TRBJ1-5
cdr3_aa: CSAAWGLGQHF

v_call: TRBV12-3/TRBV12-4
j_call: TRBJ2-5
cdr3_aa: CASSLSHRGAQYF

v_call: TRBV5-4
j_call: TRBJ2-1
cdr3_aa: CASSLRTSVYNEQFF

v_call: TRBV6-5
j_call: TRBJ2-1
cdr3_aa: CASSSGPPGGEQFF

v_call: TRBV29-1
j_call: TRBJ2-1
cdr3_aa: CSVTGTSAYNEQFF

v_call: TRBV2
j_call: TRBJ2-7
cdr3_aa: CASWGQKVNSYEQYF

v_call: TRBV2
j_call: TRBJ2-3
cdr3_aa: CASKGTSGTTDTQYF

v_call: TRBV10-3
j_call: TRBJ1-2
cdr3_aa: CAISQRTSDNYGYTF

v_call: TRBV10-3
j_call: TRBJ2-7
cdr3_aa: CAISTPRDSSYEQYF

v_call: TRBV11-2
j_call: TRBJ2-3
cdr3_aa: CASSLVVAGVWSTDTQYF

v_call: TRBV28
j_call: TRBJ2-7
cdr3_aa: CASSFPGGSPYEQYF

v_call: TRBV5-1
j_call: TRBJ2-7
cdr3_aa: CASSFGPGGVEQYF

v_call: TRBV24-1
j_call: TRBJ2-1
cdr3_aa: CATSDVPGLALSSYNEQLF

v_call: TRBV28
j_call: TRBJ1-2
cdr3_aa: CASSYGTGINYGYTF

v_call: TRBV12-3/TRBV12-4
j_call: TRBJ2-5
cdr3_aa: CATGTWETQYF

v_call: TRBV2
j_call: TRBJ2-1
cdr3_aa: CASSGAGINEQFF

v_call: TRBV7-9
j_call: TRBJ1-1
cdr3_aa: CASSLPPGLNTEAFF

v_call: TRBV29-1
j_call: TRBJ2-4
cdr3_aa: CSVEGGRSFLAKNIQYF

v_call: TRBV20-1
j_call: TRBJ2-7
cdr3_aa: CSARDTMWGGSDEQYF

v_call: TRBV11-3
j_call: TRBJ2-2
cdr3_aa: CASSRIAERNTGELFF

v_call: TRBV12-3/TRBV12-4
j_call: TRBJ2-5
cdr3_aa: CASSRPTYSVPNAPETQYF

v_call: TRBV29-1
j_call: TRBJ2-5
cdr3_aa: CSVEDRNSQETQYF

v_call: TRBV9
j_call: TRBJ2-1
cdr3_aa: CASSKTSTEQFF

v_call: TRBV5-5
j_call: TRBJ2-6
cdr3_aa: CASSPGGQGASSGANVLTF

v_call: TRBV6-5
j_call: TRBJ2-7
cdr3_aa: CASSYSGLAGGPYEQYF

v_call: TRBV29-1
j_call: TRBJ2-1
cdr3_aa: CSVGEGDPWNEQFF

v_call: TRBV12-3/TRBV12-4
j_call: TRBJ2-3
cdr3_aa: CVSSLFTSGGDTQYF

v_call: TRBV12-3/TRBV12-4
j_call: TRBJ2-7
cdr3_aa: CASSPGESGVQRPYEQYF

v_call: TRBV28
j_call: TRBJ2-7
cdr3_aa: CASSHAGGTYEQYF

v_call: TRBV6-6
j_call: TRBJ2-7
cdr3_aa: CASSYLLAASYEQYF

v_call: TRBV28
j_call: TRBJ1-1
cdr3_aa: CASSSPQTGQVNTEAFF

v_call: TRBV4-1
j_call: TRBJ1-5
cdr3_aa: CASSQGGSVSGNQPQHF

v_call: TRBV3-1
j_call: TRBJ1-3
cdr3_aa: CASSPRTSRRAGNTIYF

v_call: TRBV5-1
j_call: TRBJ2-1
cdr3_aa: CASSLAGSGNEQFF

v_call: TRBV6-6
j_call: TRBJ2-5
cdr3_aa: CASSREDRGPRETQYF

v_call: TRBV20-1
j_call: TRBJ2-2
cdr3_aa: CSARTGPNTGELFF

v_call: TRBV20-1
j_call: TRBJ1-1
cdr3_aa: CSARVDRPNTEAFF

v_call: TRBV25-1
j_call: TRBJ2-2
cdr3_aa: CASTEGGPGELFF

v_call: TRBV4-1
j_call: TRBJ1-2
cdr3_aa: CASSQVIGGGSYGYTF

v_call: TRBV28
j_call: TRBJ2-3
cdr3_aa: CASRPTAGGGKDTQYF

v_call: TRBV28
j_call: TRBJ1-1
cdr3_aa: CASSLTQENTEAFF

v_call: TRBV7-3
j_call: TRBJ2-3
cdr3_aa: CASSSAGGQYDTQYF

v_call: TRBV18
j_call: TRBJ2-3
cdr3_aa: CASSSPGTSGRISTDTQYF

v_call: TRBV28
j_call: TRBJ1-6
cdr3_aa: CASSHRTGFNSPLHF

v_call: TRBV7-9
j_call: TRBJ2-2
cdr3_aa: CASSLNRVEELFF

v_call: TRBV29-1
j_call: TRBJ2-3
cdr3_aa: CSVDERGGPDTQYF

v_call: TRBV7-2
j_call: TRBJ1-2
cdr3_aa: CASSVKWADNYGYTF

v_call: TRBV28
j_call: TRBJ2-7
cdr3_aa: CASSLGALTGARDEQYF

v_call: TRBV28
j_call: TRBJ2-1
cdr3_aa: CASSFGGLNEQFF

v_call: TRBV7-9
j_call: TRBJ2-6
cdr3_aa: CASSRGKERAARSGANVLTF